Below are 3 T cell receptor beta chains sequenced from a single sample in a study of shared clonotypes between healthy human individuals. Sequencing used immunoSEQ multiplex PCR; TCRdb keeps in-frame clones, though not all of them. The table has roughly 2,500,000 clones, roughly 93% seen once. Sequencing was done on a sample of naive CD4+ T cells from PBMCs. Sample subset: CD45RA+ positively selected. The receptors here all came from a man between 18 and 35 years old in good health. Some clones in this sample may be carry-over from other donors' samples.

This sequence joins TRBV9 and TRBJ1-3; no definite D call. Germline-derived CDR1 and CDR2 are SGDLS and YYNGEE. CDR3 length: 15 residues. The ends were cut back, 0 bases at V and 0 bases at J, with 7 bases in the middle. The CDR3 DNA follows: TGTGCCAGCAGCGTAGGGTCTAACTCTGGAAACACCATATATTTT. It specifies CASSVGSNSGNTIYF.

The chain has TRBV5-4 and TRBJ2-7; TRBD1 is a possible D gene (5 bases). Germline V gene sequence: CDR1 SGHNT, CDR2 YYREEE (reference sequence). Between the trimmed V and J ends, which lost 4 bases and 7 bases, there was a span of 18 bases. The CDR3 is 14 amino acids. This chain's CDR3 is CASSPSGPQREQYF. The CDR3 bases are TGTGCCAGCAGCCCATCAGGGCCCCAAAGGGAGCAGTACTTC.

Concerning this clone: Other DNA sequences within the sample encode an identical CDR3. The chain combines TRBV6-5 with TRBJ1-1; no firm D call. V lost 3 bases, J lost 1 base, and 9 bases lay in between. This CDR3 spans 14 amino acids. Germline assignment: CDR1 MNHEY and CDR2 SVGAGI. The CDR3, as DNA: TGTGCCAGCAGTTATTACCGGGGGAACACTGAAGCTTTCTTT. Amino acids: CASSYYRGNTEAFF.